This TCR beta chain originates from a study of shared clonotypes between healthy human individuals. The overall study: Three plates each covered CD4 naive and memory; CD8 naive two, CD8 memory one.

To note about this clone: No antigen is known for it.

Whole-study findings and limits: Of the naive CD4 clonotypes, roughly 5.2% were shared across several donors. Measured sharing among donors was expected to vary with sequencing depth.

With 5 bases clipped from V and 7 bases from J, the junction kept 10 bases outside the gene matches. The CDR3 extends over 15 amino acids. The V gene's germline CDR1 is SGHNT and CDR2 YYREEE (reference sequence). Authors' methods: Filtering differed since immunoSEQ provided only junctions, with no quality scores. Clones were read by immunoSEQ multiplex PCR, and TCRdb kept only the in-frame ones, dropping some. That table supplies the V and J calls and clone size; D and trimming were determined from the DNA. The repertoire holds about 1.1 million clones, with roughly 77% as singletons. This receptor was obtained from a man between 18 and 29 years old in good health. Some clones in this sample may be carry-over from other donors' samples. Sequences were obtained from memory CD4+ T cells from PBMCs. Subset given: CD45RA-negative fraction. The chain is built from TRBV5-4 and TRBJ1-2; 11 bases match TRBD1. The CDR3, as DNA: TGTGCCAGCAGAATCTCCGGGACAGGGGGTTCTGGCTACACCTTC. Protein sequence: CASRISGTGGSGYTF.